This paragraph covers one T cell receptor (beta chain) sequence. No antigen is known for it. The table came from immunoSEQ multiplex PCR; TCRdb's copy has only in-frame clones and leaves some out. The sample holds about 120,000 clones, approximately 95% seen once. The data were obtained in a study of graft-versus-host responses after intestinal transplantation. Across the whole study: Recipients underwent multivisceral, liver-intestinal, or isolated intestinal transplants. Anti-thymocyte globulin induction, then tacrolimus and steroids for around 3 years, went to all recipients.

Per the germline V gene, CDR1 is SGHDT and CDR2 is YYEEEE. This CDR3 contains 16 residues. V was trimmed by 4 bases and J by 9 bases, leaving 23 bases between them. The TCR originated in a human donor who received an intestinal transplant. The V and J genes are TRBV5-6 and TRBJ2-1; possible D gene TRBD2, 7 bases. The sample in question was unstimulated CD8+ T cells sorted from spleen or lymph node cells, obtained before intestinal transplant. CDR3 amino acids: CASSPEGGRAFGEQFF. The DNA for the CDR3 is TGTGCCAGCAGCCCCGAGGGGGGGAGGGCCTTCGGTGAGCAGTTCTTC.